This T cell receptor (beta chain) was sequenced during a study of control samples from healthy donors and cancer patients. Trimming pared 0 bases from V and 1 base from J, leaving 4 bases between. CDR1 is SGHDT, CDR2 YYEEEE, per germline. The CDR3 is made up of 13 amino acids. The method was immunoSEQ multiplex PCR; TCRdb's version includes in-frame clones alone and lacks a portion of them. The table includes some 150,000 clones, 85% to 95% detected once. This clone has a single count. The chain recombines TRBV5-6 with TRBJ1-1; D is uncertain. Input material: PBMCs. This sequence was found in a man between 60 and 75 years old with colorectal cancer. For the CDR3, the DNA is TGTGCCAGCAGCTTGGCCCGGAACACTGAAGCTTTCTTT. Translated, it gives CASSLARNTEAFF. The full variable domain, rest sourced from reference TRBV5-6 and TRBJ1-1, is DAGVTQSPTHLIKTRGQQVTLRCSPKSGHDTVSWYQQALGQGPQFIFQYYEEEERQRGNFPDRFSGHQFPNYSSELNVNALLLGDSALYLCASSLARNTEAFFGQGTRLTVV.